The present TCR beta chain was sequenced within a study of radiation and T cells in renal cell carcinoma. Measured with immunoSEQ multiplex PCR; TCRdb has only the in-frame clones, and not every one. Of 150,000 or so clones in the sample, about 87% were seen once. As for time point: baseline pretreatment blood. Treatment meaning: 15 Gy SBRT to primary tumor, nephrectomy 4 weeks later. This receptor was obtained from a woman in her 70s with renal cell carcinoma. The sequenced sample was blood, obtained from a patient whose treatment included radiotherapy and nephrectomy.

CDR3 in amino acids: CASRPGGAYEQFF. The CDR3 DNA sequence: TGTGCCAGCAGGCCCGGGGGGGCCTATGAGCAGTTCTTC. This rearrangement joins TRBV7-2 to TRBJ2-1, with TRBD2 matching 8 bases. J lost 8 bases, V lost 6 bases, and 6 bases had no gene match. Per germline, CDR1 SGHTA and CDR2 FQGNSA. The CDR3 loop spans 13 amino acids.